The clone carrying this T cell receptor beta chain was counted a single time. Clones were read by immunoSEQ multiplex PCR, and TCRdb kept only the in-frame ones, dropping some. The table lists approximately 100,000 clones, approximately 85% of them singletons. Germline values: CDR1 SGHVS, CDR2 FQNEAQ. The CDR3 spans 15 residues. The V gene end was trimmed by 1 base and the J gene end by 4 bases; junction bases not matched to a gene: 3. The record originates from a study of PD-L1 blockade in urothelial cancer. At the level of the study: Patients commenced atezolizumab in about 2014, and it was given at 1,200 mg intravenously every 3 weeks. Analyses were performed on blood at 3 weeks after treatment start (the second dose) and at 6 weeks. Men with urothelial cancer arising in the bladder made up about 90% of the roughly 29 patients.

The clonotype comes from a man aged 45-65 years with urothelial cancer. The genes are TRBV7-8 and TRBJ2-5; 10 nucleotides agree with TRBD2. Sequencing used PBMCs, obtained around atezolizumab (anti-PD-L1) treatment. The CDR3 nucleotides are TGTGCCAGCAGCTTAGGGCTAGCGGGAGCAGAGACCCAGTACTTC. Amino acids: CASSLGLAGAETQYF. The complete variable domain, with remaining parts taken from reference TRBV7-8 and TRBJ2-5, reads GAGVSQSPRYKVAKRGQDVALRCDPISGHVSLFWYQQALGQGPEFLTYFQNEAQLDKSGLPSDRFFAERPEGSVSTLKIQRTQQEDSAVYLCASSLGLAGAETQYFGPGTRLLVL.